The present T cell receptor (beta chain) was sequenced within a study of human T cells and chemical hapten exposure. In the study overall: DPC at 0.01% went onto the upper back in patch tests, read at 6 days. The study, taken as a whole, reports: Given that the donors had alopecia, their immune response may differ from that seen in healthy people. Clustering by CDR3 similarity yielded significantly more large clusters from expanded TCRs than controls.

Via MiXCR, TCRdb re-called the RACE reads, giving one row per CDR3 protein. The sample lists nearly 350,000 distinct CDR3 sequences; roughly 6.9% were seen once. The junction had 10 bases not matched to a gene; V was cut back by 4 bases and J by 11 bases. CDR3 length equals 13 residues. Per germline, CDR1 SGHVS and CDR2 FNYEAQ. As for this clonotype: Its antigen is currently unknown.

Specified time point: patch test 1, 2 weeks after DPC sensitization. Treatment specified: therapeutic diphenylcyclopropenone sensitization with weekly scalp DPC. Sequencing used whole blood, obtained in connection with sensitization to the hapten diphenylcyclopropenone (DPC). V is TRBV7-6 and J is TRBJ1-1; 7 bases agree with TRBD1. The clonotype originates from a woman under 30 with alopecia areata. Some clones in this sample may be carry-over from other donors' samples. CDR3 DNA sequence: TGTGCCAGCAGCTACCAGGGGGGGGTTCGGGCTTTCTTT. Encoded protein: CASSYQGGVRAFF.